This T cell receptor beta chain was documented in a study of OX40 agonist ivuxolimab in advanced cancers. Study background: An anti-OX40 (CD134) antibody with agonistic activity, ivuxolimab, was administered to patients. Of the participants, 40% to 50% had some prior anti-PD-1, anti-PD-L1 or anti-CTLA-4 therapy, which was allowed.

Sequencing was performed with immunoSEQ multiplex PCR; in TCRdb, only in-frame clones are kept and a portion is missing. There are 74,000 or so clones in the sample; approximately 92% occur only once, and about 0.32% lies in the top ten. V was cut by 0 bases and J by 1 base, with 9 bases left in between. Germline CDR1 and CDR2: MNHNY and SVGAGI (reference sequence). This CDR3 contains 15 residues. Prior autoimmune disease or systemic immunosuppression barred patients. The input for sequencing was CD4+ or CD8+ T cells sorted from blood, taken in a trial of the OX40 agonist ivuxolimab. The V gene is TRBV6-6, the J gene TRBJ1-1; the D is unclear. This clonotype was sampled from an adult with an advanced solid tumor such as melanoma, head and neck, liver or kidney cancer. DNA of the CDR3: TGTGCCAGCAGTTACTCGAGAGAGGGGAACACTGAAGCTTTCTTT. Protein sequence: CASSYSREGNTEAFF.